The 9 T cell receptor beta chains presented below share a single source sample, sequenced in a study of control samples from healthy donors and cancer patients. Produced via immunoSEQ multiplex PCR; TCRdb's table is partial and in-frame only. Of 84,000 or so clones detected, 70% to 85% appear once; the ten largest clones hold roughly 12%. Input material: PBMCs. The receptors were gathered from a man in his 60s with head and neck cancer.

The V call is TRBV4-2, the J call TRBJ2-6; 8 bases fit TRBD1. Trimming at V came to 0 bases and at J to 4 bases, leaving 5 bases not matched to a gene. CDR1 and CDR2 from the germline V gene are LGHNA and YNFKEQ. The length of the CDR3 is 17 residues. The CDR3 nucleotides are TGTGCCAGCAGCCAAGAGGGACAGGTGGCCGGGGCCAACGTCCTGACTTTC. It translates to CASSQEGQVAGANVLTF.

The V and J genes are TRBV10-2 and TRBJ1-1, with unresolved D. The CDR3 has 10 amino acids. Looked up from germline, CDR1 is WSHSY and CDR2 is SAAADI. Trimming pared 6 bases from V and 5 bases from J, leaving 4 bases between. The CDR3 loop reads CASRGTEAFF. CDR3 nucleotides: TGCGCCAGCAGGGGGACTGAAGCTTTCTTT.

This chain uses TRBV28 with TRBJ2-5; perhaps D is TRBD1 or TRBD2 (5 bases each). The CDR3 contains 14 residues. The germline CDR1 and CDR2 sequences are MDHEN and SYDVKM. V was pared by 6 bases and J by 5 bases, with 16 bases between. In DNA, the CDR3 is TGTGCCAGCAGAGGGACGCTTGAGAGGGAGACCCAGTACTTC. Amino acid sequence: CASRGTLERETQYF. Complete variable domain (other parts from reference TRBV28 and TRBJ2-5): DVKVTQSSRYLVKRTGEKVFLECVQDMDHENMFWYRQDPGLGLRLIYFSYDVKMKEKGDIPEGYSVSREKKERFSLILESASTNQTSMYLCASRGTLERETQYFGPGTRLLVL.

This chain uses TRBV5-4 with TRBJ2-1; D might be TRBD1 or TRBD2, each matching 5 bases. V was pared by 5 bases and J by 9 bases, with 21 bases between. This CDR3 has 15 amino acids. Germline V gene data show CDR1 as SGHNT and CDR2 as YYREEE (reference sequence). CDR3 in amino acids: CASRAPGTARREQFF. CDR3 DNA: TGTGCCAGCAGGGCCCCCGGGACCGCAAGGCGTGAGCAGTTCTTC.

The chain links TRBV10-3 to TRBJ2-7; TRBD1 matches 8 bases. In germline, CDR1 is ENHRY, CDR2 SYGVKD. The CDR3 totals 17 residues. The V gene end was trimmed by 2 bases and the J gene end by 2 bases; junction bases not matched to a gene: 11. The CDR3 DNA reads TGTGCCATCAGTGAGACGACTCCCGGGACAGGCGCCTACGAGCAGTACTTC. Translation gives CAISETTPGTGAYEQYF.

The genes are TRBV6-6 and TRBJ2-1; possibly TRBD2 for D (6 bases). CDR1 MNHNY and CDR2 SVGAGI come from the germline V gene (reference sequence). The CDR3 has 14 residues. V lost 7 bases and J 3 bases, leaving 13 bases between the germline ends. CDR3 sequence (DNA): TGTGCCAGCATCCTTCCCGGGAGCTACAATGAGCAGTTCTTC. This codes for CASILPGSYNEQFF.

This clone was seen many times. This chain connects TRBV5-5 to TRBJ1-5; D is uncertain. V gave up 1 base and J gave up 2 bases, with 10 bases separating them. CDR1 SGHKS and CDR2 YYEKEE come from the germline V gene (reference sequence). This CDR3 has 15 residues. The CDR3 loop reads CASSLWGEGNQPQHF. DNA of the CDR3: TGTGCCAGCAGCTTGTGGGGTGAGGGCAATCAGCCCCAGCATTTT.

The chain has TRBV5-1 and TRBJ2-7; 10 nucleotides line up with TRBD1. This CDR3 contains 14 residues. The ends lost 4 bases at V and 2 bases at J; junction bases unmatched: 3. The germline gives CDR1 SGHRS, CDR2 YFSETQ. The CDR3 loop is CASSHGQGAYEQYF. The CDR3 nucleotides read TGCGCCAGCAGCCATGGACAGGGGGCCTACGAGCAGTACTTC.

The V and J genes are TRBV2 and TRBJ2-3, with 10 bases aligning to TRBD2. CDR3 size: 14 residues. Losses at the gene ends were 6 bases for V and 0 bases for J; bases not matched to a gene: 0. CDR1 SNHLY and CDR2 FYNNEI come from the germline V gene. The CDR3 loop is CASRTSGSTDTQYF. CDR3 nucleotides: TGTGCCAGCAGGACTAGCGGGAGCACAGATACGCAGTATTTT. Looking up the rest from reference TRBV2 and TRBJ2-3 gives the full variable domain: EPEVTQTPSHQVTQMGQEVILRCVPISNHLYFYWYRQILGQKVEFLVSFYNNEISEKSEIFDDQFSVERPDGSNFTLKIRSTKLEDSAMYFCASRTSGSTDTQYFGPGTRLTVL.